Described below is a single T cell receptor (beta chain) sequence and its context. This sample stems from a study of blood T cell repertoires in COVID-19. Here immunoSEQ multiplex PCR was the method, and the copy in TCRdb shows in-frame clones only, minus some. The sample includes some 64,000 clones, over 60% seen only once; the top ten take 4% to 5.5%. Trimming removed 8 bases from V and 5 bases from J, with 23 bases in between. Germline CDR1 reads SGDLS; CDR2 reads YYNGEE. The CDR3 has 17 amino acids. The chain recombines TRBV9 with TRBJ1-6, with a weak D call TRBD1 (5 bases). Sequencing was performed on peripheral blood. This TCR came from a woman in her seventies with COVID-19, enrolled during active disease. The CDR3 reads CARRGVAGLRDNSPLHF. For the CDR3, the DNA is TGTGCCAGGCGGGGCGTCGCCGGCCTAAGGGATAATTCACCCCTCCACTTT.